Listed here are 6 T cell receptor beta chains from one sample, sequenced in a study of T-cell reconstitution after alpha-beta-depleted transplantation in children. For TCRbeta, the library was prepared with unique molecular identifiers. TCRdb redid the calling of the PCR reads with MiXCR, one entry per CDR3 protein. This table has 97,000 or so distinct CDR3 sequences, around 7% appearing once. The source material was PBMCs, sampled before TCRalphabeta/CD19-depleted stem cell transplant. All receptors derive from a boy between 2 and 10 years old with acute lymphoblastic leukemia, due to receive a stem cell transplant.

This clonotype showed up many times. The V gene is TRBV5-1, the J gene TRBJ1-5, with D uncertain. V lost 0 bases and J lost 0, with 7 bases in between. There are 15 residues in the CDR3. CDR1 is SGHRS, CDR2 YFSETQ, per germline. CDR3 loop: CASSLVGNSNQPQHF. CDR3 sequence (DNA): TGCGCCAGCAGCTTGGTTGGAAATAGCAATCAGCCCCAGCATTTT.

V is TRBV7-2 and J is TRBJ1-2, with 10 positions matching TRBD1. V shed 5 bases, J shed 5 bases, and the junction held 11 bases outside the gene matches. Germline CDR1 SGHTA, CDR2 FQGNSA. CDR3 length: 16 residues. CDR3 nucleotides: TGTGCCAGCAGCCAGCCCCGGGACAGGGGTTGGTATGGCTACACCTTC. This gives the protein CASSQPRDRGWYGYTF.

This clonotype has only a few counts. The chain recombines TRBV6-2 or TRBV6-3 with TRBJ2-3; D is undetermined. This CDR3 has 13 residues. The ends were cut back, 11 bases at V and 4 bases at J, with 16 bases in the middle. Germline V gene lookup returns CDR1 MNHEY and CDR2 SVGEGT. The CDR3 DNA follows: TGTGCCTCCGAGTCCTGGGCGGCAGATACGCAGTATTTT. This translates into CASESWAADTQYF.

Ten or more counts support this clonotype. V usage is TRBV10-3 and J usage is TRBJ1-2; 9 bases map to TRBD1. Germline V gene lookup returns CDR1 ENHRY and CDR2 SYGVKD. V shed 7 bases and J 2 bases; nucleotides not matched to a gene: 2. The CDR3 is 13 residues long. CDR3 region: CAINDRGNYGYTF. In DNA, the CDR3 is TGTGCCATCAACGACAGGGGGAACTATGGCTACACCTTC.

This clonotype was counted at least ten times. The rearrangement links TRBV5-1 to TRBJ2-5; D is unclear. V lost 4 bases and J lost 0, with 7 bases in between. This CDR3 spans 13 amino acids. Germline V CDR1 and CDR2: SGHRS, YFSETQ. As DNA, the CDR3 is TGCGCCAGCAGCAGGACGGACCAAGAGACCCAGTACTTC. This gives the protein CASSRTDQETQYF. Using reference TRBV5-1 and TRBJ2-5 for the parts outside the CDR3, the full variable domain is KAGVTQTPRYLIKTRGQQVTLSCSPISGHRSVSWYQQTPGQGLQFLFEYFSETQRNKGNFPGRFSGRQFSNSRSEMNVSTLELGDSALYLCASSRTDQETQYFGPGTRLLVL.

This rearrangement joins TRBV3-1 to TRBJ1-1; D is uncertain. The CDR3 totals 12 residues. CDR1 and CDR2 from the germline V gene are LGHDT and YNNKEL (reference sequence). Between the trimmed V and J ends, which lost 4 bases and 0 bases, there was a span of 3 bases. The CDR3 DNA follows: TGTGCCAGCAGCCTTATGAACACTGAAGCTTTCTTT. Translating gives CASSLMNTEAFF.